This entry concerns a single TCR beta chain. This record belongs to a study of shared T cell receptors in the human thymus. This CDR3 has 15 residues. The germline V gene encodes CDR1 SGHTA and CDR2 FQGNSA. The junction had 11 bases not matched to a gene; V was cut back by 5 bases and J by 5 bases. The protocol was immunoSEQ multiplex PCR, while the TCRdb copy is restricted to in-frame clones and leaves out a portion. The sample gives approximately 730,000 clones, approximately 85% of which show up once; about 0.011% is in the top ten. This sample also appeared in a second study, on human thymus T cells. In that study: Resected material from corrective heart surgery provided the thymus tissue analysed. Within thymic and blood repertoires, V and J gene usage appeared to be biased.

The receptor was isolated from a girl under three years old with a congenital heart defect. This chain links TRBV7-2 with TRBJ1-1; 7 bases map to TRBD1. Sequences were obtained from thymocytes. The CDR3 sequence: CASSPIQGRRTEAFF. CDR3 nucleotides: TGTGCCAGCAGCCCGATACAGGGGCGCCGGACTGAAGCTTTCTTT.